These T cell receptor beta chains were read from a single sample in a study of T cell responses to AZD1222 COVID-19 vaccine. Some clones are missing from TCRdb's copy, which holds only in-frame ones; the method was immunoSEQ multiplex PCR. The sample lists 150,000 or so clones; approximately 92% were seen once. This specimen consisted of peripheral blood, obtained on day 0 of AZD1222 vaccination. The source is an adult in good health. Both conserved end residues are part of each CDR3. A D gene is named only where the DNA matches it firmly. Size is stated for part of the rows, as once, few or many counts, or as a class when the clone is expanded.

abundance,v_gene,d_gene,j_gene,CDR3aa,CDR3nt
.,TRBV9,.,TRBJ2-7,CASSYDVAYEQYF,TGTGCCAGCAGCTACGACGTGGCCTACGAGCAGTACTTC
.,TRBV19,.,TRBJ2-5,CASNSQGGMETQYF,TGTGCCAGTAACTCACAGGGAGGTATGGAGACCCAGTACTTC
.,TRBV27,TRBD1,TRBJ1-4,CASSIQGRAEKLFF,TGTGCCAGCAGTATACAGGGGAGAGCTGAAAAACTGTTTTTT
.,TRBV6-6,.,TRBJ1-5,CASSPGQSLVNQPQHF,TGTGCCAGCAGTCCTGGACAGTCCCTTGTCAATCAGCCCCAGCATTTT
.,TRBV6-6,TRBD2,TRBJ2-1,CASSPSVASGSSRQFF,TGTGCCAGCAGCCCGAGCGTGGCTAGCGGGAGCTCCAGGCAGTTCTTC
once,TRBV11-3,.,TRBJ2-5,CASSRGSTRQETQYF,TGTGCCAGCAGCAGAGGCTCTACTAGACAAGAGACCCAGTACTTC
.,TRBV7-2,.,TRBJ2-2,CASSLGPGSGTGELFF,TGTGCCAGCAGCTTAGGGCCAGGGTCAGGCACCGGGGAGCTGTTTTTT
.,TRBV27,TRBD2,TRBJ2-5,CASSPLGLAGSQETQYF,TGTGCCAGCAGTCCCCTAGGACTAGCGGGATCCCAAGAGACCCAGTACTTC
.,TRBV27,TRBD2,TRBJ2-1,CASSSEREGLNEQFF,TGTGCCAGCAGTTCCGAGCGGGAGGGGCTCAATGAGCAGTTCTTC
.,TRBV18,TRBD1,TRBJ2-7,CASSTKTGGEQYF,TGTGCCAGCTCAACTAAGACAGGGGGCGAGCAGTACTTC
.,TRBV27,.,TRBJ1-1,CATKRGLTNTEAFF,TGTGCCACCAAACGGGGGTTGACGAACACTGAAGCTTTCTTT
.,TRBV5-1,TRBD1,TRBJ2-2,CASSSDRVANTGELFF,TGCGCCAGCAGCTCGGACAGGGTGGCGAACACCGGGGAGCTGTTTTTT
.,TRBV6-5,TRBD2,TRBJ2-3,CASSVLAGGTDTQYF,TGTGCCAGCAGCGTACTAGCGGGAGGAACAGATACGCAGTATTTT
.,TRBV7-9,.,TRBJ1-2,CASSSWDTTNYGYTF,TGTGCCAGCAGCTCTTGGGACACTACTAACTATGGCTACACCTTC
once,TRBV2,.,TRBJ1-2,CASRTENYTF,TGTGCCAGCAGGACAGAGAATTACACCTTC
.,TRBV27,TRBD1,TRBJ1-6,CASSLRDRGNSPLHF,TGTGCCAGCAGTTTGAGGGACAGGGGTAATTCACCCCTCCACTTT
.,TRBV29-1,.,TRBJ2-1,CSVTGQGGGNEQFF,TGCAGCGTGACTGGGCAGGGAGGTGGCAATGAGCAGTTCTTC
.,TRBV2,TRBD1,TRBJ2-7,CASRRTPGQSTYEQYF,TGTGCCAGCAGGAGAACTCCGGGACAGAGCACCTACGAGCAGTACTTC
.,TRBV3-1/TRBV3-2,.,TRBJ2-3,CASSQELANQYF,TGTGCCAGCAGCCAAGAACTAGCTAACCAGTATTTT
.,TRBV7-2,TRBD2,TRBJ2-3,CASSSQAGEPTDTQYF,TGTGCCAGCAGCTCTCAGGCGGGGGAGCCCACAGATACGCAGTATTTT
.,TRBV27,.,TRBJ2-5,CASSSVGAKETQYF,TGTGCCAGCAGCTCTGTGGGGGCCAAAGAGACCCAGTACTTC
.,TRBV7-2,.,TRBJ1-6,CASSLGSRGPPLHF,TGTGCCAGCAGCTTGGGTAGCAGGGGTCCACCCCTCCACTTT